These T cell receptor beta chains were read from a single sample in a study of neurological immune-mediated disorders. Via MiXCR, TCRdb re-called the 5' RACE reads, giving one row per CDR3 protein. The table includes fewer than 85,000 distinct CDR3 sequences, about 4.5% detected once. The sequenced sample consisted of PBMCs. All receptors come from a woman in her sixties or seventies with multiple sclerosis. Each CDR3 is given with its conserved first and last residue. D genes are given only for firm matches. Expanded clones are given a class, and other clones once, few, many or no size at all.

V gene	D gene	clone size	J gene	CDR3 protein	CDR3 DNA
TRBV5-1	TRBD2	many	TRBJ2-2	CASSGVSGTTEPGELFF	TGCGCCAGCAGCGGGGTTAGCGGGACTACAGAACCCGGGGAGCTGTTTTTT
TRBV20-1	TRBD2	many	TRBJ2-7	CSARTPAGGYEQYF	TGCAGTGCTAGAACCCCAGCGGGGGGTTATGAGCAGTACTTC
TRBV29-1	NA	many	TRBJ2-3	CSVEMKAGIADTQYF	TGCAGCGTTGAAATGAAGGCGGGTATTGCAGATACGCAGTATTTT
TRBV15	NA	few	TRBJ2-7	CATSPTVGRVYEQYF	TGTGCCACCAGCCCTACAGTAGGGCGAGTCTACGAGCAGTACTTC
TRBV20-1	TRBD1	many	TRBJ2-3	CSASVFGTEDTQYF	TGCAGTGCTAGCGTATTCGGGACAGAAGATACGCAGTATTTT
TRBV7-8	TRBD1	many	TRBJ1-1	CATKGQGQMNTEAFF	TGTGCCACCAAGGGACAGGGGCAAATGAACACTGAAGCTTTCTTT
TRBV6-5	NA	many	TRBJ2-7	CASSYAGDTFYEQYF	TGTGCCAGCAGTTACGCCGGGGACACGTTCTACGAGCAGTACTTC
TRBV5-1	NA	many	TRBJ2-3	CASSRGAYTDTQYF	TGCGCCAGCAGCCGGGGGGCCTACACAGATACGCAGTATTTT
TRBV5-1	NA	many	TRBJ2-2	CASSERPTGELFF	TGCGCCAGCAGCGAGCGACCGACCGGGGAGCTGTTTTTT
TRBV6-5	NA	NA	TRBJ2-2	CASWTNTGELFF	TGTGCCAGCTGGACGAACACCGGGGAGCTGTTTTTT
TRBV10-2	NA	NA	TRBJ1-5	CASREDSLRVAQHF	TGCGCCAGCAGAGAGGACAGCCTCCGGGTGGCCCAGCATTTT